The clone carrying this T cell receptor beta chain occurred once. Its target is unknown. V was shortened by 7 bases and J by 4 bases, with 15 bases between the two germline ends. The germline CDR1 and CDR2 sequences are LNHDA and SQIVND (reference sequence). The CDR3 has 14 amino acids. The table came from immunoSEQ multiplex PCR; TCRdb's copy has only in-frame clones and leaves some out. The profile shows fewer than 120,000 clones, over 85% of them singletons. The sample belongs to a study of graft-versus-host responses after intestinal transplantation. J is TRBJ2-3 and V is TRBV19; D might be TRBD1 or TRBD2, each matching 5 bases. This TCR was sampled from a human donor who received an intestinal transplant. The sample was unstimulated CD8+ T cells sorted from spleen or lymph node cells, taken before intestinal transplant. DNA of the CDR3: TGTGCCAGTACACCGGGACCCTCGGCAGATACGCAGTATTTT. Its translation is CASTPGPSADTQYF.